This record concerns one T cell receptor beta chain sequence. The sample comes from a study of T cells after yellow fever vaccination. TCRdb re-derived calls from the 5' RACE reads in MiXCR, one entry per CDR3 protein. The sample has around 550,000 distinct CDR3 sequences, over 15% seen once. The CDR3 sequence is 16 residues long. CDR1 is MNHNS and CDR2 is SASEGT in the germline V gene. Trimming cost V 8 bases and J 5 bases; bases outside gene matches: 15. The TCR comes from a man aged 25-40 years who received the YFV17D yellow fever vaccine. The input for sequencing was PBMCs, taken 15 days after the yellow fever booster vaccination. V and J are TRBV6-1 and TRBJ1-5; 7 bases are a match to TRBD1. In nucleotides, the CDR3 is TGTGCCAGCGCCGAAGCGGGGGGACAGAGTTATCAGCCCCAGCATTTT. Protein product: CASAEAGGQSYQPQHF.